A selection of T cell receptor beta chains follows, all from one sample in a study of CXCR3-negative and CXCR3-positive naive CD8 T cells. Reprocessing the 5' RACE reads, TCRdb reports a single entry for every CDR3 protein and omits DNA. The sample holds over 100,000 distinct CDR3 sequences. Material: naive CXCR3+ CD8+ T cells from blood. Receptors were obtained from a human donor in good health. Some clones in this sample may be carry-over from other donors' samples. Each CDR3 is given with its conserved first and last residue.

V gene: TRBV3-1; J gene: TRBJ2-7; CDR3 protein: CASSQDWTPYEQYF
V gene: TRBV29-1; J gene: TRBJ2-7; CDR3 protein: CSVPGTGGAYEQYF
V gene: TRBV7-9; J gene: TRBJ2-7; CDR3 protein: CASSLGHLYEQYF
V gene: TRBV10-3; J gene: TRBJ2-1; CDR3 protein: CAISDLRGRDDEQFF
V gene: TRBV5-5; J gene: TRBJ2-7; CDR3 protein: CASSPGLEDYEQYF
V gene: TRBV20-1; J gene: TRBJ2-1; CDR3 protein: CSAPFYNEQFF
V gene: TRBV7-6; J gene: TRBJ2-7; CDR3 protein: CASSLATGFGGEQYF
V gene: TRBV28; J gene: TRBJ2-5; CDR3 protein: CASRMTGSMETQYF
V gene: TRBV28; J gene: TRBJ2-7; CDR3 protein: CASSFGPAGYEQYF
V gene: TRBV4-1; J gene: TRBJ2-5; CDR3 protein: CASSQGVHLQETQYF
V gene: TRBV28; J gene: TRBJ2-1; CDR3 protein: CASTLPGASGGRLYEQFF